Below are 12 T cell receptor beta chains sequenced from a single sample in a study of blood T cells in healthy people across ages (dated by TCRdb to the mid-2010s). The library came from 5' RACE. The sequencer listed for this sample is Illumina HiSeq 2500. A second PCR of about 6 to 12 cycles was performed with a sample-barcoded 5' primer and a J-beta primer mix. TCRdb reprocessed the public reads (quality trimming at Q25 with fastp, clone calling with MiXCR) and kept in-frame beta chains. Rows with a matching CDR3 protein are joined into one entry that keeps the most common DNA and genes. The sample includes about 1.8 million distinct CDR3 sequences, with less than 50% observed a single time. The ten largest clones capture about 2.1% of the sample. The sequenced material came from blood. These receptors originate from a woman aged 40 to 49 in good health.

The V call is TRBV3-1, the J call TRBJ2-5, with 7 nucleotides matching TRBD2. This CDR3 is built from 15 residues. After removal of 2 bases from V and 3 bases from J, the junction contained 6 bases not matched to a gene. CDR1 is LGHDT, CDR2 YNNKEL, per germline (reference sequence). The CDR3, as DNA: TGTGCCAGCAGCCAATCGCTAGCGGATGAAGAGACCCAGTACTTC. Its translation is CASSQSLADEETQYF.

This clonotype was seen a handful of times. The chain combines TRBV20-1 with TRBJ2-5, with D possibly being TRBD1 (6 bases). This CDR3 contains 15 residues. Germline-derived CDR1 and CDR2 are DFQATT and SNEGSKA (reference sequence). The V and J ends lost 0 bases and 3 bases respectively, with 14 bases between them. CDR3 residues: CSAREIGDTEETQYF. CDR3 in DNA: TGCAGTGCTAGAGAAATAGGGGACACCGAAGAGACCCAGTACTTC.

The chain joins TRBV29-1 to TRBJ1-4; D is unclear. This CDR3 contains 14 residues. Per germline, CDR1 SQVTM and CDR2 ANQGSEA. With 6 bases removed from V and 7 bases from J, the gap between germline ends came to 18 bases. The DNA for the CDR3 is TGCAGCGTAAAATCGGGGTCGTCGAGTGAAAAACTGTTTTTT. Translating gives CSVKSGSSSEKLFF.

The V gene is TRBV20-1, the J gene TRBJ1-5, with 11 positions matching TRBD1. With V trimmed by 1 base and J by 1 base, 3 bases remained unmatched. CDR3 size: 16 residues. CDR1 and CDR2 (germline): DFQATT, SNEGSKA (reference sequence). The CDR3 here is CSARGTGGASNQPQHF. DNA for the CDR3: TGCAGTGCTAGAGGGACAGGGGGCGCGAGCAATCAGCCCCAGCATTTT.

V gene TRBV12-3 or TRBV12-4 combines with J gene TRBJ2-1, with D maybe TRBD1 (6 bases). The CDR3 has 14 amino acids. Trimming left V 5 bases short and J 9 bases short, with 17 bases between. CDR3 sequence: CASSKGDITREQFF. CDR3 sequence (DNA): TGTGCCAGCAGTAAGGGGGACATCACCCGTGAGCAGTTCTTC.

J is TRBJ1-1 and V is TRBV28; 7 bases are a match to TRBD1. V shed 4 bases, J shed 0 bases, and the junction held 8 bases outside the gene matches. Germline assignment: CDR1 MDHEN and CDR2 SYDVKM. The CDR3 runs to 16 residues. The CDR3 bases are TGTGCCAGCAGTTCCCCCCGGGACAGCATGAACACTGAAGCTTTCTTT. Amino acids: CASSSPRDSMNTEAFF.

V usage is TRBV7-6 and J usage is TRBJ2-7; D may match TRBD1 or TRBD2 (7 bases each). The last part of the DNA fits TRBJ2-5 better; the J call may be wrong. Germline V lookup: CDR1 SGHVS, CDR2 FNYEAQ. This CDR3 is built from 17 residues. Written as DNA, the CDR3 is TGTGCCAGCAGCTTGAGACCGGGGGGACAGACCTCCAAGACCCAGTACTTC. This sequence encodes CASSLRPGGQTSKTQYF.

The chain employs TRBV7-2 and TRBJ2-2, with D tentatively TRBD2 (6 bases). V was pared by 2 bases and J by 1 base, with 14 bases between. CDR1 and CDR2 (germline): SGHTA, FQGNSA. The CDR3 extends over 17 amino acids. The CDR3 region has the DNA TGTGCCAGCAGCTTACCCATTCGGGGGTTGAACACCGGGGAGCTGTTTTTT. This translates into CASSLPIRGLNTGELFF.

The rearrangement uses TRBV6-5 and TRBJ2-2; D is ambiguous. The CDR3 loop spans 14 amino acids. Between the trimmed V and J ends, which lost 7 bases and 0 bases, there was a span of 9 bases. CDR1 is MNHEY and CDR2 is SVGAGI in the germline V gene. In nucleotides, the CDR3 is TGTGCCAGCAAAAAAAGTCCGAACACCGGGGAGCTGTTTTTT. Protein sequence: CASKKSPNTGELFF.

The chain employs TRBV27 and TRBJ1-2, with D maybe TRBD1 (5 bases). CDR1 is MNHEY, CDR2 SMNVEV, per germline (reference sequence). V was trimmed by 4 bases and J by 3 bases, leaving 12 bases between them. The CDR3 is made up of 14 amino acids. The CDR3 reads CASSSPGDDYGYTF. In DNA, the CDR3 is TGTGCCAGCAGTTCCCCGGGGGATGACTATGGCTACACCTTC.

This clonotype was seen once. V gene TRBV27 combines with J gene TRBJ2-2; TRBD1 is a possible D gene (6 bases). Germline CDR1 MNHEY, CDR2 SMNVEV (reference sequence). V was cut by 1 base and J by 1 base, with 13 bases left in between. The CDR3 has 17 amino acids. CDR3 sequence reads: CASSLYPPTGNTGELFF. As DNA, the CDR3 is TGTGCCAGCAGTTTATACCCCCCGACAGGGAACACCGGGGAGCTGTTTTTT.

The chain recombines TRBV7-9 with TRBJ2-5; 11 nucleotides agree with TRBD1. Germline trimming cut 6 bases from V and 2 bases from J; bases unmatched to any gene: 8. Germline V gene sequence: CDR1 SEHNR, CDR2 FQNEAQ (reference sequence). This CDR3 is 16 amino acids long. The CDR3 region is CASRSGDRGVQETQYF. In DNA form, the CDR3 reads TGTGCCAGCAGATCGGGGGACAGGGGGGTACAAGAGACCCAGTACTTC.